Detailed here is one T cell receptor (beta chain). This entry is derived from a study of blood T cell repertoires in COVID-19. Original data processing: Estimation of nucleated cell counts was performed using reference gene primer amplification. Sequencing used immunoSEQ multiplex PCR; TCRdb keeps in-frame clones, though not all of them. For V, J and clone size, that table is used; D and trimming come from the DNA. Of 90,000 to 110,000 clones detected, approximately 81% appear once; the ten largest clones hold 30% to 45%. The source material was peripheral blood. The origin of this receptor is an elderly man with acute or convalescent COVID-19.

This CDR3 reads CARRTSGIDTGELFF. In DNA form, the CDR3 reads TGTGCCAGAAGGACTAGCGGGATAGACACCGGGGAGCTGTTTTTT. V usage is TRBV2 and J usage is TRBJ2-2; the match to TRBD2 covers 12 bases. CDR1 SNHLY and CDR2 FYNNEI come from the germline V gene. V was clipped by 9 bases and J by 3 bases; unmatched bases: 5. CDR3 length: 15 residues.